A single sample gave rise to the 20 T cell receptor beta chains below, sequenced in a study of T cells in Graves' hyperthyroidism and ophthalmopathy. TCR beta CDR3 regions were amplified from RNA transcripts. The HTBI primer set served for first-round RT-PCR of the TCR CDR3. TCRdb reprocessed the multiplex PCR reads with MiXCR, giving one entry per CDR3 protein. The sample has hundreds of thousands of distinct CDR3 sequences; approximately 20% are singletons. The sequenced sample was blood. The receptors stem from a man in his forties or fifties with Graves' ophthalmopathy.

The chain recombines TRBV10-3 with TRBJ2-3; unclear D gene. CDR1 and CDR2 from the germline V gene are ENHRY and SYGVKD. This CDR3 region has 13 residues. Trimming pared 0 bases from V and 5 bases from J, leaving 6 bases between. This CDR3 reads CAISESPRDTQYF. As DNA, the CDR3 is TGTGCCATCAGTGAGTCTCCTAGAGATACGCAGTATTTT.

In the case of this clonotype: A single base separates this from a much larger clone, so it may be a read error. The V call is TRBV11-2, the J call TRBJ2-1; TRBD2 matches at 10 bases. TRBJ2-7 matches the DNA end more closely, so the J call is doubtful. The CDR3 has 15 amino acids. In germline, CDR1 is SGHAT, CDR2 FQNNGV. This CDR3 is CASSFKRGGQNEQYF. The CDR3 nucleotides are TGTGCCAGCAGCTTCAAGCGGGGGGGCCAGAATGAGCAGTACTTC.

This rearrangement joins TRBV20-1 to TRBJ2-7; TRBD2 matches at 8 bases. The CDR3 length is 15 residues. J lost 1 base, V lost 0 bases, and 5 bases had no gene match. Germline-derived CDR1 and CDR2 are DFQATT and SNEGSKA (reference sequence). The CDR3 sequence is CSARDQRELSYEQYF. The CDR3 DNA follows: TGCAGTGCTAGAGATCAGCGGGAGCTATCCTACGAGCAGTACTTC.

There are many counts of this clonotype. CDR3 region: CAWNGAGTGGREQYF. The CDR3 coding sequence is TGTGCCTGGAACGGGGCAGGGACAGGGGGCCGCGAGCAGTACTTC. The chain has TRBV30 and TRBJ2-7; TRBD1 matches 12 bases. With V trimmed by 4 bases and J by 6 bases, 10 bases remained unmatched. The CDR3 is 15 amino acids. In germline, CDR1 is GTSNPN, CDR2 SVGIG (reference sequence).

This clonotype appeared a single time. This sequence joins TRBV6-1 and TRBJ1-5, with TRBD1 matching 7 bases. The CDR3 consists of 17 residues. The trim removed 3 bases at V and 2 bases at J, leaving 10 bases unmatched. Germline CDR1 reads MNHNS; CDR2 reads SASEGT. CDR3: CASSENPRGSRNQPQHF. CDR3 nucleotides: TGTGCCAGCAGTGAGAACCCCAGGGGGTCCCGCAATCAGCCCCAGCATTTT.

A single count supports this clonotype. This may stem from a read error, because a much larger clone lies one nucleotide away. V and J are TRBV5-1 and TRBJ2-7; 9 positions match TRBD1. The trim removed 0 bases at V and 2 bases at J, leaving 3 bases unmatched. CDR1 is SGHRS and CDR2 is YFSETQ in the germline V gene. This CDR3 is built from 15 residues. CDR3 nucleotide sequence: TGCGCCAGCAGCTTGGACGGGACAGGGACCTACGAGCAGTACTTC. As protein: CASSLDGTGTYEQYF.

This clonotype was seen more than once but under ten times. The chain combines TRBV27 with TRBJ1-2; 11 positions agree with TRBD1. V trimming: 3 bases; J trimming: 9 bases; junction bases outside the gene matches: 3. The CDR3 sequence is 13 residues long. The germline gives CDR1 MNHEY, CDR2 SMNVEV (reference sequence). The CDR3 loop reads CASSLDRGHSYTF. Here the CDR3 DNA reads TGTGCCAGCAGTTTGGACAGGGGGCATAGCTACACCTTC.

This clonotype occurred a few times. The chain employs TRBV24-1 and TRBJ2-6; unclear D gene. V lost 4 bases and J 0 bases, leaving 12 bases between the germline ends. The germline gives CDR1 KGHDR, CDR2 SFDVKD. The CDR3 sequence is 17 residues long. The CDR3 bases are TGTGCCACCAGTGACGCGGAGACACTCTCTGGGGCCAACGTCCTGACTTTC. It yields the protein CATSDAETLSGANVLTF.

V gene TRBV20-1 combines with J gene TRBJ2-1; D is unclear. Trimming left V 3 bases short and J 6 bases short, with 6 bases between. Germline values: CDR1 DFQATT, CDR2 SNEGSKA (reference sequence). CDR3 length: 11 residues. In nucleotides, the CDR3 is TGCAGTGCTAGGCTAGGCAATGAGCAGTTCTTC. It yields the protein CSARLGNEQFF.

This clonotype was observed many times. The chain joins TRBV2 to TRBJ2-7; D uncertain. This CDR3 contains 13 residues. Trimming stripped 4 bases from V and 3 bases from J, with 10 bases between. Germline CDR1 reads SNHLY; CDR2 reads FYNNEI. CDR3 protein: CASSGEKHYEQYF. In DNA form, the CDR3 reads TGTGCCAGCAGTGGGGAAAAACACTACGAGCAGTACTTC.

This clonotype turned up a few times. V usage is TRBV18 and J usage is TRBJ2-1; TRBD1 might be the D (6 bases). Deletions cut 6 bases from V and 5 bases from J, with 8 bases between. The CDR3 covers 12 residues. Per the germline V gene, CDR1 is KGHSH and CDR2 is LQKENI. The CDR3 is CASSRDNNEQFF. The CDR3 bases are TGTGCCAGCTCCCGGGACAACAATGAGCAGTTCTTC.

The table lists this clonotype with many counts. The V and J genes are TRBV27 and TRBJ2-1; D is ambiguous. Trimming pared 3 bases from V and 6 bases from J, leaving 12 bases between. Germline CDR1 reads MNHEY; CDR2 reads SMNVEV (reference sequence). The CDR3 has 14 residues. The CDR3 DNA reads TGTGCCAGCAGTTTTTCTACGGGCTTCAATGAGCAGTTCTTC. Translation: CASSFSTGFNEQFF.

The chain employs TRBV5-1 and TRBJ2-2; tentative D call: TRBD2 (5 bases). V lost 1 base and J lost 0, with 7 bases in between. Germline V lookup: CDR1 SGHRS, CDR2 YFSETQ. This CDR3 comprises 15 residues. The CDR3 loop is CASSLSSSNTGELFF. In DNA form, the CDR3 reads TGCGCCAGCAGCTTGTCTAGCTCGAACACCGGGGAGCTGTTTTTT.

This clonotype was seen many times. This rearrangement joins TRBV11-2 to TRBJ1-2; a weak D match, TRBD1 (5 bases). This CDR3 region has 14 residues. CDR1 is SGHAT and CDR2 is FQNNGV in the germline V gene. V was cut by 1 base and J by 6 bases, with 12 bases left in between. The CDR3 loop is CASSLVRTGHGYTF. DNA of the CDR3: TGTGCCAGCAGCTTAGTACGGACGGGGCATGGCTACACCTTC.

This clonotype has more than one count but fewer than ten. The chain has TRBV7-2 and TRBJ2-7; possible D gene TRBD1, 6 bases. Trimming cost V 6 bases and J 0 bases, with 18 bases left between them. The CDR3 has 16 amino acids. Germline CDR1 SGHTA, CDR2 FQGNSA. CDR3 residues: CASSFPPGHSSYEQYF. The CDR3 bases are TGTGCCAGCAGTTTCCCCCCGGGACACAGCTCCTACGAGCAGTACTTC.

This clonotype occurred many times. The chain carries TRBV6-1 and TRBJ2-3; D may match TRBD1 or TRBD2 (5 bases each). The CDR3 consists of 16 residues. Per the germline V gene, CDR1 is MNHNS and CDR2 is SASEGT. The V end lost 3 bases, the J end lost 3 bases, and 16 bases lay between the germline ends. This chain's CDR3 is CASSEAVGEWTDTQYF. CDR3 coding DNA: TGTGCCAGCAGTGAGGCGGTGGGGGAGTGGACAGATACGCAGTATTTT.

The V and J genes are TRBV5-1 and TRBJ1-1; unclear D gene. CDR1 SGHRS and CDR2 YFSETQ come from the germline V gene. This CDR3 spans 15 amino acids. Trimming took off 4 bases at V and 1 base at J, with 14 bases between the two ends. The CDR3 DNA reads as TGCGCCAGCAGCACCTCAGGTATTTCGAACACTGAAGCTTTCTTT. Protein: CASSTSGISNTEAFF.

The J gene is TRBJ2-3, the V gene TRBV9, with D unclear. From germline, CDR1 is SGDLS and CDR2 YYNGEE. Trimming shortened V by 0 bases and J by 2 bases, and 13 bases separated the two germline ends. The CDR3 spans 16 residues. The CDR3: CASSVGARTYTDTQYF. CDR3 coding DNA: TGTGCCAGCAGCGTAGGGGCCCGAACCTACACAGATACGCAGTATTTT.

V gene TRBV5-6 combines with J gene TRBJ1-1; no clear D. Between the trimmed V and J ends, which lost 4 bases and 5 bases, there was a span of 12 bases. There are 13 residues in the CDR3. Germline V lookup: CDR1 SGHDT, CDR2 YYEEEE. This chain's CDR3 is CASSAQTGTEAFF. For the CDR3, the DNA is TGTGCCAGCAGCGCCCAGACTGGGACTGAAGCTTTCTTT. Full variable domain (missing parts from reference TRBV5-6 and TRBJ1-1): DAGVTQSPTHLIKTRGQQVTLRCSPKSGHDTVSWYQQALGQGPQFIFQYYEEEERQRGNFPDRFSGHQFPNYSSELNVNALLLGDSALYLCASSAQTGTEAFFGQGTRLTVV.

This clonotype was found a few times. V gene TRBV6-1 combines with J gene TRBJ2-6, with 7 bases fitting TRBD1. With V trimmed by 6 bases and J by 0 bases, 8 bases remained unmatched. Per germline, CDR1 MNHNS and CDR2 SASEGT. CDR3 length equals 17 residues. In nucleotides, the CDR3 is TGTGCCAGCAGAGGGACAGTGGGGAGCTCTGGGGCCAACGTCCTGACTTTC. Its protein product is CASRGTVGSSGANVLTF.